Listed below are T cell receptor beta chains from one sample, sequenced in a study of cytotoxic CD8 clonotypes in ibrutinib-treated CLL. Sequencing was performed with immunoSEQ multiplex PCR; in TCRdb, only in-frame clones are kept and a portion is missing. There are nearly 300,000 clones in the sample; roughly 76% occur only once, and roughly 5% lies in the top ten. The material was PBMCs, obtained at disease progression, from a patient treated with ibrutinib. Receptor source: a human donor with chronic lymphocytic leukemia. CDR3s include the opening cysteine and the closing phenylalanine or tryptophan. The order of the fields is V gene, J gene, D gene, clone size, CDR3 DNA, CDR3 protein. The D gene is left open where the match is weak. Where a row states a size, it is once, few, many or the class of an expanded clone; other rows omit it.

TRBV9,TRBJ2-6,NA,NA,TGTGCCAGCAGCGTAGAGGTCAGGACAAGGGGCTCTGGGGCCAACGTCCTGACTTTC,CASSVEVRTRGSGANVLTF
TRBV27,TRBJ2-5,NA,NA,TGTGCCAGCAGTTCCCCCCGTGGGGTTGAGCCACAAGAGACCCAGTACTTC,CASSSPRGVEPQETQYF
TRBV7-8,TRBJ1-5,TRBD1,NA,TGTGCCAGCAGCTTAGAAGGACAGGGGGACCAGCCCCAGCATTTT,CASSLEGQGDQPQHF
TRBV25-1,TRBJ2-1,NA,few,TGTGCCAGCAGTGAGGTAGGGTACGGTGAGCAGTTCTTC,CASSEVGYGEQFF
TRBV18,TRBJ1-2,NA,few,TGTGCCAGCTCACCCGGACAGCTACGCTATGGCTACACCTTC,CASSPGQLRYGYTF
TRBV10-1,TRBJ2-5,NA,NA,TGCGCCAGCAGCGACACTAGTTCGTCGGGACAAGAGACCCAGTACTTC,CASSDTSSSGQETQYF
TRBV2,TRBJ2-1,NA,once,TGTGCCAGCAGTTCGGACTACAATGAGCAGTTCTTC,CASSSDYNEQFF
TRBV4-2,TRBJ2-7,TRBD1,NA,TGTGCCAGCAGCCAAGATAGGGGGCCTTACGAGCAGTACTTC,CASSQDRGPYEQYF
TRBV7-9,TRBJ1-4,NA,NA,TGTGCCAGCAGCCTCAAACGGACGGATAATGAAAAACTGTTTTTT,CASSLKRTDNEKLFF
TRBV7-9,TRBJ2-7,NA,NA,TGTGCCAGCAGCCGAGGGTTAGGGTTCTCCTACGAGCAGTACTTC,CASSRGLGFSYEQYF
TRBV10-3,TRBJ2-2,NA,NA,TGTGCCATCAGTGAGCTGGAGGCGGGGTCAAGTACCGGGGAGCTGTTTTTT,CAISELEAGSSTGELFF
TRBV27,TRBJ2-7,NA,NA,TGTGCCAGCAGTTACCGGAGGAGGGGCCTAATGGGGACGGTCGAGCAGTACTTC,CASSYRRRGLMGTVEQYF
TRBV7-9,TRBJ2-2,TRBD1,few,TGTGCCAGCACCTCACGGGACAGTATAACCGGGGAGCTGTTTTTT,CASTSRDSITGELFF
TRBV7-9,TRBJ2-7,TRBD1,few,TGTGCCAGCAGCTTAGATTTGTACGGGACAGAAGTTTACGAGCAGTACTTC,CASSLDLYGTEVYEQYF
TRBV4-1,TRBJ1-2,TRBD1,NA,TGCGCCAGCAGCCAAGTCTCCGGGACAGGGGGCTATGGCTACACCTTC,CASSQVSGTGGYGYTF
TRBV4-1,TRBJ2-3,TRBD2,NA,TGCGCCAGCAGTTTAAGGACGGGGAGCGGGGCCACAGATACGCAGTATTTT,CASSLRTGSGATDTQYF
TRBV29-1,TRBJ2-7,NA,NA,TGCAGCGTTGGAGCGGCCTCTTACTACGAGCAGTACTTC,CSVGAASYYEQYF
TRBV7-9,TRBJ2-3,NA,NA,TGTGCCAGCAGCTTTTGGGGGTTAGCAGATACGCAGTATTTT,CASSFWGLADTQYF
TRBV7-6,TRBJ2-7,NA,few,TGTGCCAGCAGCTTATTTGGACCAGGACCTACCTACGAGCAGTACTTC,CASSLFGPGPTYEQYF
TRBV9,TRBJ2-7,NA,NA,TGTGCCAGCAGCGGGGACGGATTCTACGAGCAGTACTTC,CASSGDGFYEQYF
TRBV4-1,TRBJ1-2,NA,NA,TGCGCCAGCAGCCAAGCAGACACCGCTCATGGCTACACCTTC,CASSQADTAHGYTF
TRBV28,TRBJ2-5,NA,NA,TGTGCCAGCAGTCGAAAATCTGTGGTACAAGAGACCCAGTACTTC,CASSRKSVVQETQYF
TRBV7-6,TRBJ1-1,NA,NA,TGTGCCAGCAGCTTAGGCTTCAGGGGCACTGAAGCTTTCTTT,CASSLGFRGTEAFF
TRBV28,TRBJ1-5,NA,NA,TGTGCCAGCAGTTTAAGTGGGCCGCGCACTCAGCCCCAGCATTTT,CASSLSGPRTQPQHF
TRBV6-1,TRBJ2-2,NA,few,TGTGCCAGCAGCCGCCCGGGCGGGGAGCTGTTTTTT,CASSRPGGELFF
TRBV18,TRBJ1-2,TRBD1,few,TGTGCCAGCTCACCAGGGACAGGGGTACATGGCTACACCTTC,CASSPGTGVHGYTF
TRBV4-3,TRBJ2-5,NA,NA,TGCGCCAGCAGCCAAGGAGCGACGGTAGGATCGGAGACCCAGTACTTC,CASSQGATVGSETQYF
TRBV23-1,TRBJ1-3,NA,NA,TGCGCCAGCAGTCAGGGCTCCAACAGGTTCATCTCTGGAAACACCATATATTTT,CASSQGSNRFISGNTIYF
TRBV2,TRBJ2-3,NA,NA,TGTGCCAGCAGTCAGGGGAGCACAGATACGCAGTATTTT,CASSQGSTDTQYF
TRBV27,TRBJ1-1,NA,NA,TGTGCCAGCAGTTTTAGTATGAACACTGAAGCTTTCTTT,CASSFSMNTEAFF
TRBV5-6,TRBJ2-7,NA,NA,TGTGCCAGCAGAAGAAGGAGGCTAGATAGCTACGAGCAGTACTTC,CASRRRRLDSYEQYF
TRBV27,TRBJ2-2,TRBD1,NA,TGTGCCAGCAGTTTTAGGACAGGGGTGACCGGGGAGCTGTTTTTT,CASSFRTGVTGELFF
TRBV7-3,TRBJ2-1,NA,NA,TGTGCCAGCAGCCGAGAGACGTTGACTAGTAATGAGCAGTTCTTC,CASSRETLTSNEQFF
TRBV9,TRBJ1-1,NA,NA,TGTGCCAGCAGCGTAGGTTCGGGGGGCTGGATGAACACTGAAGCTTTCTTT,CASSVGSGGWMNTEAFF
TRBV5-1,TRBJ1-1,NA,few,TGCGCCAGCATGGGGGGGCGCACTGAAGCTTTCTTT,CASMGGRTEAFF
TRBV7-2,TRBJ2-2,NA,NA,TGTGCCAGCAGCCCCCTTGGGACCGGGGAGCTGTTTTTT,CASSPLGTGELFF
TRBV6-6,TRBJ1-4,NA,few,TGTGCCACCAACAAGGGGGTCGGTGGTCGAAAACTGTTTTTT,CATNKGVGGRKLFF
TRBV5-6,TRBJ2-3,TRBD2,NA,TGTGCCAGCAGCTGGACTAGCAGCACAGATACGCAGTATTTT,CASSWTSSTDTQYF
TRBV11-1,TRBJ2-7,TRBD1,NA,TGTGCCAGCAGCAATGGACAGGGGGACGAGCAGTACTTC,CASSNGQGDEQYF